Detailed here is one TCR beta chain. Its cognate antigen is unknown. The entry originates in a study of shared clonotypes between healthy human individuals. General observations from the study: Generation of non-shared clonotypes was less probable than generation of clonotypes shared by all four donors.

Libraries were prepared by immunoSEQ multiplex PCR; TCRdb keeps only in-frame clonotypes and omits some of them. The data contain about 610,000 clones, 95% to 98% of them seen just once; the ten biggest clones take up 0.057%. Trimming removed 3 bases at V and 3 bases at J, with 15 bases between. This CDR3 comprises 15 residues. Germline CDR1 and CDR2: SGHRS and YFSETQ. V usage is TRBV5-1 and J usage is TRBJ1-2, with a possible D match to TRBD1 (5 bases). This sequence was found in a woman aged 25 to 39 in good health. The source material was naive CD4+ T cells sorted from blood. Subset defined: CD45RA+ positively selected. The DNA for the CDR3 is TGCGCCAGCAGCTCAACTCTCGGGACGGACTATGGCTACACCTTC. It translates to CASSSTLGTDYGYTF.